This paragraph reports one TCR beta chain. This CDR3 contains 16 residues. Unmatched junction bases numbered 10, after V lost 4 bases and J lost 5 bases. Germline CDR1 and CDR2: SEHNR and FQNEAQ (reference sequence). The sample belongs to a study of T-cell memory formation after mild COVID-19. TCRdb recomputed calls from the 5' RACE reads with MiXCR, one row per CDR3 protein. The table lists 90,000 to 120,000 distinct CDR3 sequences, under 15% of them singletons, with about 39% in the top ten. The chain carries TRBV7-9 and TRBJ2-4; 8 bases map to TRBD2. The receptor's source is a man between 18 and 29 years old who had mild COVID-19 (a few samples of this study predate the infection). Cell type and time point are not known. The specimen sequenced was PBMCs or a T cell subset sorted from them (not recorded which). CDR3 loop: CASSSGGASEQNIQYF. CDR3 in DNA: TGTGCCAGCAGCTCCGGGGGGGCCTCTGAACAAAACATTCAGTACTTC.